This T cell receptor (beta chain) was captured by sequencing in a study of vaccination and CD4 T cells after COVID-19. For the study at large: Nasal swab PCR identified SARS-CoV-2 in the convalescent patients, of whom roughly ten were mild and one severe. The makeup of the convalescents was six males and four females, two of them Hispanic. Study-wide findings and caveats: Median counts of SARS-CoV-2-reactive clonotypes increased from 21 to 38; this difference was not significant.

As to this clonotype: The antigen is unknown.

Oncomine TCR Beta short-read sequencing was applied to DNA from cultured CD4+ T cells. Genomic DNA was extracted from cultured CD4+ T cells. TCRdb reanalysed the PCR reads using MiXCR and keeps one entry per CDR3 protein. The repertoire consists of 20,000 to 25,000 distinct CDR3 sequences, with roughly 70% occurring once and the leading ten covering approximately 9%. The treatment: roughly 11-day PBMC culture with coronavirus spike peptide pools or control peptides (ViraFEST assay). Germline V gives CDR1 MDHEN, CDR2 SYDVKM. The length of the CDR3 is 17 residues. With 3 bases removed from V and 1 base from J, the gap between germline ends came to 16 bases.

The TCR comes from a human donor who had recovered from COVID-19. This rearrangement joins TRBV28 to TRBJ1-5; D uncertain. The sample was CD4+ T cells from blood, cultured in vitro. Here the CDR3 DNA reads TGTGCCAGCAGTTTGGCGGTTAATTGGGGAAGCAATCAGCCCCAGCATTTT. As protein: CASSLAVNWGSNQPQHF.